One and the same sample provided the 28 T cell receptor beta chains below, sequenced in a study of cytomegalovirus exposure and HLA in healthy donors. Clones were sequenced by immunoSEQ multiplex PCR, and TCRdb holds only the in-frame ones, with some missing. This table has under 250,000 clones, over 75% appearing once. The source material was PBMCs. The receptors were sampled from a man between 18 and 29 years old in good health and CMV-seropositive.

The rearrangement links TRBV5-4 to TRBJ2-7; TRBD2 is a possible D gene (6 bases). The CDR3 totals 14 residues. Trimming cost V 0 bases and J 5 bases, with 12 bases left between them. Per germline, CDR1 SGHNT and CDR2 YYREEE (reference sequence). The CDR3 reads CASSLGGEVDEQYF. CDR3 coding DNA: TGTGCCAGCAGCTTGGGGGGGGAGGTCGACGAGCAGTACTTC.

The gene calls are TRBV6-1 and TRBJ1-2, with 7 bases fitting TRBD1. Germline V gene sequence: CDR1 MNHNS, CDR2 SASEGT. This CDR3 is built from 16 residues. Trimming cost V 4 bases and J 2 bases; bases outside gene matches: 10. CDR3 in amino acids: CASSVVLGDSNYGYTF. The CDR3, as DNA: TGTGCCAGCAGTGTAGTTCTGGGGGACAGCAACTATGGCTACACCTTC.

The chain carries TRBV6-4 and TRBJ1-5; D is unclear. V was trimmed by 0 bases and J by 1 base, leaving 10 bases between them. The CDR3 is made up of 16 amino acids. Germline-derived CDR1 and CDR2 are MRHNA and SNTAGT. The CDR3 DNA is TGTGCCAGCAGTGACTCGACGAGTAGAAGCAATCAGCCCCAGCATTTT. It translates to CASSDSTSRSNQPQHF.

The chain carries TRBV27 and TRBJ2-7, with 12 bases identical to TRBD1. From germline, CDR1 is MNHEY and CDR2 SMNVEV (reference sequence). V was clipped by 2 bases and J by 7 bases; unmatched bases: 9. The length of the CDR3 is 16 residues. CDR3 protein: CASSLISGQGAWEQYF. In DNA form, the CDR3 reads TGTGCCAGCAGTTTAATTTCGGGACAGGGGGCTTGGGAGCAGTACTTC.

This clone was observed a handful of times. The chain recombines TRBV19 with TRBJ2-7; D ambiguous. V lost 3 bases, J lost 6 bases, and 18 bases lay in between. From germline, CDR1 is LNHDA and CDR2 SQIVND (reference sequence). The CDR3 contains 15 residues. CDR3 sequence reads: CASSIVLGGQGEQYF. For the CDR3, the DNA is TGTGCCAGTAGTATTGTGTTGGGTGGGCAAGGCGAGCAGTACTTC.

V usage is TRBV29-1 and J usage is TRBJ1-4; D gene uncertain. This CDR3 region has 11 residues. V was shortened by 2 bases and J by 5 bases, with 3 bases between the two germline ends. Per the germline V gene, CDR1 is SQVTM and CDR2 is ANQGSEA. This CDR3 reads CSVELNEKLFF. CDR3 coding DNA: TGCAGCGTTGAATTAAATGAAAAACTGTTTTTT.

This chain links TRBV28 with TRBJ1-1; no clear D. Trimming left V 3 bases short and J 4 bases short, with 12 bases between. Germline V gene sequence: CDR1 MDHEN, CDR2 SYDVKM. The CDR3 covers 14 residues. The CDR3 coding sequence is TGTGCCAGCAGTTTTCGGGCGGGCAGCACTGAAGCTTTCTTT. This codes for CASSFRAGSTEAFF.

In this sample, this clone turned up many times. The chain recombines TRBV27 with TRBJ1-1; a possible D gene is TRBD1 (6 bases). Germline values: CDR1 MNHEY, CDR2 SMNVEV (reference sequence). V dropped 8 bases and J dropped 6 bases, with 22 bases sitting between them. The CDR3 runs to 15 residues. The CDR3 bases are TGTGCCAGCCGTCTCATTCCAACAGGGCTCGCTGAAGCTTTCTTT. It codes for CASRLIPTGLAEAFF.

The chain recombines TRBV6-5 with TRBJ1-5; perhaps TRBD1 as D (6 bases). The germline V and J ends were trimmed by 8 bases and 3 bases, with 17 bases remaining between them. Germline V CDR1 and CDR2: MNHEY, SVGAGI. The CDR3 runs 15 residues. Here the CDR3 DNA reads TGTGCCAGCTCTTCCCAACAGGGTTACAATCAGCCCCAGCATTTT. It encodes CASSSQQGYNQPQHF.

V and J are TRBV19 and TRBJ1-1, with D tentatively TRBD1 (5 bases). Per the germline V gene, CDR1 is LNHDA and CDR2 is SQIVND (reference sequence). With 3 bases removed from V and 1 base from J, the gap between germline ends came to 12 bases. CDR3 size: 15 residues. The CDR3 is CASSIIAQENTEAFF. The CDR3 nucleotides read TGTGCCAGTAGTATTATCGCACAGGAGAACACTGAAGCTTTCTTT.

The chain joins TRBV15 to TRBJ1-5, with 7 bases aligning to TRBD1. Trimming removed 4 bases from V and 5 bases from J; junction bases left unmatched: 5. CDR3 size: 14 residues. CDR1 LNHNV and CDR2 YYDKDF come from the germline V gene (reference sequence). The CDR3 protein is CATSKQGTHQPQHF. As DNA, the CDR3 is TGTGCCACCAGCAAACAGGGGACCCATCAGCCCCAGCATTTT.

The rearrangement links TRBV5-4 to TRBJ2-7, with D uncertain. The V and J ends lost 1 base and 2 bases respectively, with 13 bases between them. Germline CDR1 SGHNT, CDR2 YYREEE (reference sequence). This CDR3 contains 15 residues. The CDR3 loop reads CASSLFGRSTYEQYF. The CDR3 nucleotides are TGTGCCAGCAGCTTGTTTGGACGGTCGACCTACGAGCAGTACTTC.

The chain combines TRBV7-9 with TRBJ2-2; a weak D match, TRBD2 (6 bases). This CDR3 region has 16 residues. From germline, CDR1 is SEHNR and CDR2 FQNEAQ (reference sequence). Trimming removed 1 base at V and 1 base at J, with 10 bases between. This CDR3 reads CASSLDGRENTGELFF. The DNA for the CDR3 is TGTGCCAGCAGCTTAGATGGGCGGGAGAACACCGGGGAGCTGTTTTTT.

The V and J genes are TRBV15 and TRBJ2-7; D might be TRBD1 (6 bases). This CDR3 comprises 14 residues. Trimming left V 0 bases short and J 3 bases short, with 9 bases between. From germline, CDR1 is LNHNV and CDR2 YYDKDF (reference sequence). The CDR3 region has the DNA TGTGCCACCAGCAGAGACCAGGGGCGCTACGAGCAGTACTTC. Its translation is CATSRDQGRYEQYF.

The chain uses TRBV29-1 and TRBJ1-2, with 7 bases fitting TRBD1. CDR1 is SQVTM and CDR2 is ANQGSEA in the germline V gene. The CDR3 totals 12 residues. V shed 6 bases and J 8 bases; nucleotides not matched to a gene: 9. The CDR3 protein is CSVATGQSGYTF. In DNA, the CDR3 is TGCAGCGTCGCAACGGGACAGAGCGGCTACACCTTC.

The V call is TRBV2, the J call TRBJ1-3; D unresolved. Trimming took off 5 bases at V and 3 bases at J, with 2 bases between the two ends. This CDR3 has 11 residues. Looked up from germline, CDR1 is SNHLY and CDR2 is FYNNEI. The CDR3 DNA follows: TGTGCCAGCAGTCATGGAAACACCATATATTTT. It encodes CASSHGNTIYF.

The J gene is TRBJ2-1, the V gene TRBV2, with 7 bases aligning to TRBD2. Germline CDR1 is SNHLY and CDR2 is FYNNEI. The CDR3 contains 15 residues. J gave up 4 bases and V 2 bases, and 5 bases lay outside the gene matches. The CDR3 loop reads CASSEQGSGYNEQFF. DNA of the CDR3: TGTGCCAGCAGTGAACAGGGTAGCGGGTACAATGAGCAGTTCTTC.

The V and J genes are TRBV28 and TRBJ2-7; no clear D gene. The CDR3 runs 13 residues. Germline CDR1 and CDR2: MDHEN and SYDVKM. With 5 bases removed from V and 6 bases from J, the gap between germline ends came to 14 bases. The CDR3 DNA follows: TGTGCCAGCAGTATTGCCAGGTTCCTCGAGCAGTACTTC. Protein sequence: CASSIARFLEQYF.

This clone occurred once. The chain is built from TRBV5-1 and TRBJ2-7; TRBD1 aligns across 7 bases. The CDR3 is made up of 14 amino acids. Germline V gene data show CDR1 as SGHRS and CDR2 as YFSETQ. The V segment lost 3 bases and the J segment 1 base; nucleotides outside the gene matches: 4. The CDR3 DNA sequence: TGCGCCAGCAGCTCGGGACAGCTTTCCTACGAGCAGTACTTC. The encoded protein is CASSSGQLSYEQYF. Looking up the rest from reference TRBV5-1 and TRBJ2-7 gives the full variable domain: KAGVTQTPRYLIKTRGQQVTLSCSPISGHRSVSWYQQTPGQGLQFLFEYFSETQRNKGNFPGRFSGRQFSNSRSEMNVSTLELGDSALYLCASSSGQLSYEQYFGPGTRLTVT.

J is TRBJ2-2 and V is TRBV7-9; 8 positions match TRBD2. Germline CDR1 reads SEHNR; CDR2 reads FQNEAQ (reference sequence). There are 16 residues in the CDR3. The ends lost 1 base at V and 2 bases at J; junction bases unmatched: 3. As DNA, the CDR3 is TGTGCCAGCAGCTTAGTCGGGAGGGCCAACACCGGGGAGCTGTTTTTT. This sequence encodes CASSLVGRANTGELFF. The variable domain in full, with the rest retrieved from reference TRBV7-9 and TRBJ2-2, is DTGVSQNPRHKITKRGQNVTFRCDPISEHNRLYWYRQTLGQGPEFLTYFQNEAQLEKSRLLSDRFSAERPKGSFSTLEIQRTEQGDSAMYLCASSLVGRANTGELFFGEGSRLTVL.

The chain's CDR3 is CASALTGPNQPQHF. The CDR3 DNA is TGTGCTAGTGCCTTGACAGGGCCTAATCAGCCCCAGCATTTT. The chain combines TRBV12-5 with TRBJ1-5; 7 bases match TRBD1. Trimming removed 7 bases from V and 4 bases from J; junction bases left unmatched: 7. The CDR3 has 14 amino acids. CDR1 and CDR2 from the germline V gene are LGHNT and FRNRAP.

CDR3 coding DNA: TGCAGCGTTGTACCCAGTAATGAGCAGTTCTTC. The encoded protein is CSVVPSNEQFF. The chain is built from TRBV29-1 and TRBJ2-1, with D uncertain. Trimming cost V 4 bases and J 7 bases, with 8 bases left between them. The CDR3 has 11 residues. CDR1 SQVTM and CDR2 ANQGSEA come from the germline V gene.

This chain connects TRBV4-1 to TRBJ1-4, with D unclear. The CDR3 runs 13 residues. Trimming removed 4 bases from V and 8 bases from J, with 11 bases in between. Germline CDR1 and CDR2: MGHRA and YSYEKL. CDR3 protein: CASSLQGMEKLFF. CDR3 sequence (DNA): TGCGCCAGCAGCCTCCAAGGAATGGAAAAACTGTTTTTT.

The chain combines TRBV12-2 with TRBJ1-4. TRBV12-2 is annotated as a pseudogene. This CDR3 comprises 18 residues. CDR3: CASRSSRSGGVSNEKLFF. CDR3 in DNA: TGTGCAAGTCGCTCCTCACGTTCCGGAGGGGTTAGTAATGAAAAACTGTTTTTT.

The chain links TRBV15 to TRBJ2-2; possible D gene TRBD2, 5 bases. Trimming left V 3 bases short and J 2 bases short, with 16 bases between. CDR1 is LNHNV and CDR2 is YYDKDF in the germline V gene (reference sequence). This CDR3 is 17 amino acids long. The CDR3 region is CATSSRITRKNTGELFF. CDR3 DNA: TGTGCCACCAGCAGTCGGATAACTAGGAAAAACACCGGGGAGCTGTTTTTT.

This clone was seen just once. The V call is TRBV4-1, the J call TRBJ2-7; D might be TRBD1 (7 bases). The CDR3 contains 15 residues. Trimming stripped 4 bases from V and 5 bases from J, with 18 bases between. Germline V gene data show CDR1 as MGHRA and CDR2 as YSYEKL. CDR3 in amino acids: CASSPRQGGLDEQYF. DNA of the CDR3: TGCGCCAGCAGCCCGAGACAGGGAGGATTGGACGAGCAGTACTTC.

The chain recombines TRBV6-1 with TRBJ2-2; possibly TRBD1 for D (7 bases). The V gene lost 2 bases and the J gene lost 6 bases, with 16 bases spanning the gap. The CDR3 runs to 16 residues. The germline V gene encodes CDR1 MNHNS and CDR2 SASEGT. The CDR3 loop is CASSENRGRGAGELFF. The CDR3 nucleotides read TGTGCCAGCAGTGAAAATAGGGGGCGCGGGGCCGGGGAGCTGTTTTTT.

V gene TRBV2 combines with J gene TRBJ1-2; 8 nucleotides line up with TRBD1. The V and J ends lost 5 bases and 3 bases, in that order; junction bases with no gene match: 5. The length of the CDR3 is 14 residues. Germline-derived CDR1 and CDR2 are SNHLY and FYNNEI. The CDR3 reads CASSYNRGDYGYTF. Here the CDR3 DNA reads TGTGCCAGCAGTTATAACAGGGGGGACTATGGCTACACCTTC.